Given below is one T cell receptor (beta chain) in context. It has no known antigen specificity. No per-base quality is available; no much larger clone lies one base away. Participants in the prospective study were enrolled through a virtual design, were aged about 18 to 100 years, and lived in 24 United States geographic areas. In the prospective study, cohorts were assigned on the basis of participant-reported clinical history obtained from a screening survey and a study questionnaire. Exposed participants had been in contact with someone with a PCR-confirmed or clinician-diagnosed COVID-19 case within 2 weeks of study entry. Each participant in the prospective study had whole blood, serum and a nasopharyngeal or oropharyngeal swab collected by mobile phlebotomists. Over a roughly 2-month period, participants in the prospective study had the option of providing additional blood draws and questionnaires. Blood samples from the prospective study were shipped frozen or at room temperature prior to DNA extraction.

The immunoSEQ Assay, a bias-controlled multiplex PCR, was used to amplify TCRbeta CDR3 regions from genomic DNA. In the source study's methods: Within the assay, amplification of reference gene primers was used to estimate how many nucleated cells each sample contained. To quantify the absolute abundance of each unique TCRbeta CDR3 rearrangement, sequence reads were collapsed and filtered. For each sample, productive Simpson clonality was calculated as the square root of Simpson's diversity index over productive rearrangements. TCRdb carries this immuneACCESS record with in-frame sequences only. Its versions omit some clonotypes, under half of them owing to an unresolved V gene in the studies checked, with the rest unexplained. V and J calls and clone size are those listed in that table; D and trimming were worked out from the DNA. The table for this sample lists over 200,000 clones; 65% to 90% of them were counted only once. About 4% of the sample is held by the ten biggest clonotypes.

This specimen belongs to a study of blood T cell repertoires in COVID-19 (TCRdb year 2020). A note on the overall study: Samples from collaborators originated in the United States, Italy and Spain and spanned both the acute and convalescent phases of COVID-19. The repertoires were released in a freely available public database intended as a resource for research on the immune response to SARS-CoV-2. Where available, HLA class I and class II types were obtained from metadata supplied by the sample provider rather than from assay-based typing. A de-identified subject ID, COVID-19 status, age in years and sex were almost always included in the sample metadata. The prospective study material was composed of cDNA or gDNA derived from T cells, B-cell-depleted T cells, or PBMCs. The samples were drawn from the first 160 participants of the ongoing ImmuneRACE study and from roughly 1,300 subjects provided by 6 global collaborators. Subjects who had been exposed to COVID-19, were actively infected with it, or had recovered from it provided the deeply sampled blood TCRbeta repertoires that made up the dataset. Overall study results and their limits: Clinical and demographic metadata were provided uncurated, with the amount varying by source and participant.

V gives up 8 bases and J gives up 2 bases, and the segment between their germline ends measures 10 bases. From its cysteine to its phenylalanine, the CDR3 spans 13 amino acids. The only DNA kept is the CDR3, 39 bases in frame from the first base. For CDR1 and CDR2, the germline V gene lists MNHNS and SASEGT. Recombination joined TRBV6-1 with TRBJ1-3; the D gene remains uncertain. This TCR came from a woman in her 30s who had been exposed to COVID-19. Sequencing input: PBMCs or T cells enriched from blood (not recorded which). The DNA sequence is as follows: TGTGCCAGCGGGCTCGATACTGGAAACACCATATATTTT. Its protein reads: CASGLDTGNTIYF.